This T cell receptor beta chain was observed in a study of blood T cells in healthy people across ages. The CDR3 runs to 13 residues. From germline, CDR1 is MNHNS and CDR2 SASEGT. Combining a sample-barcoded 5' primer with a J-beta primer mix, a second PCR ran for 7 to 11 cycles. From the 5' RACE reads, TCRdb called clonotypes with MiXCR, one entry per CDR3 protein. The sample comprises about 780,000 distinct CDR3 sequences, 46% of which are singletons, and around 18% rests with the top ten. This receptor was identified in a man older than 75 in good health. The rearrangement uses TRBV6-1 and TRBJ2-1; no firm D call. The J call may be incorrect, as the DNA end agrees better with TRBJ2-7. Sequences were obtained from blood. Written as DNA, the CDR3 is TGTGCCAGCAGCCTCGGCTTCTACAATGAGCAGTACTTC. Residues: CASSLGFYNEQYF.